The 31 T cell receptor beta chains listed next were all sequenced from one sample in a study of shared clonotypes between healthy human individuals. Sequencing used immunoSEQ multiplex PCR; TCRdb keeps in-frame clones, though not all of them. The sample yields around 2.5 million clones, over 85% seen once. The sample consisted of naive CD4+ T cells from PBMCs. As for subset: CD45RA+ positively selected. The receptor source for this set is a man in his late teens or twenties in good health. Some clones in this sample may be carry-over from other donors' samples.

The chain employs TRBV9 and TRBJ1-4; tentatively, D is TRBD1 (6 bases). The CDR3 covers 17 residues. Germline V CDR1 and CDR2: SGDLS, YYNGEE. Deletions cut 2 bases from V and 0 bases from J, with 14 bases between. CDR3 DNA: TGTGCCAGCAGCGTGGGAGGGGGAGGTCCAACTAATGAAAAACTGTTTTTT. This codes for CASSVGGGGPTNEKLFF.

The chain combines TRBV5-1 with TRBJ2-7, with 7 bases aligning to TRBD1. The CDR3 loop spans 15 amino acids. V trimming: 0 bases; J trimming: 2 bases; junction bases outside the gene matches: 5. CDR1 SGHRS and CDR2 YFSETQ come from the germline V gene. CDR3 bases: TGCGCCAGCAGCTTGGGGGGGACAGAAACCTACGAGCAGTACTTC. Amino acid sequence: CASSLGGTETYEQYF.

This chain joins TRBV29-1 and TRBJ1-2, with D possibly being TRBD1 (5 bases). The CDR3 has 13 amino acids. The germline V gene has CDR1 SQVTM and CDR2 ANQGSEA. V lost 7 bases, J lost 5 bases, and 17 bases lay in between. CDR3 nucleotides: TGCAGCGCCGCAAGTGGGGGTTGGTATGGCTACACCTTC. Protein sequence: CSAASGGWYGYTF.

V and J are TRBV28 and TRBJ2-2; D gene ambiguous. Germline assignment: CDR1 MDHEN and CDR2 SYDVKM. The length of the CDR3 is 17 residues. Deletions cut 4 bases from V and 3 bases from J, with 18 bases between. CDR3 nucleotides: TGTGCCAGCAGTTCTCCACTCAATTGGCCGCACACCGGGGAGCTGTTTTTT. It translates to CASSSPLNWPHTGELFF.

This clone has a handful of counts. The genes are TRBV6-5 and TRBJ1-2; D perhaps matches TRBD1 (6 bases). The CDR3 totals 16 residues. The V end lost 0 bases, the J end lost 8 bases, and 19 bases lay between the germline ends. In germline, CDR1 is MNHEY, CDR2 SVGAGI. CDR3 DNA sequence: TGTGCCAGCAGTTACTCTGGGACACCCGTTGGGGAGGGCTACACCTTC. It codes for CASSYSGTPVGEGYTF.

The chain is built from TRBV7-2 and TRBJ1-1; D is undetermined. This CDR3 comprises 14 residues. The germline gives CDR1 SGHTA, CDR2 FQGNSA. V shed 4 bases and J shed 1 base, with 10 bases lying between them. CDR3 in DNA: TGTGCCAGCAGCTACGGGCCGGCGAACACTGAAGCTTTCTTT. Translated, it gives CASSYGPANTEAFF.

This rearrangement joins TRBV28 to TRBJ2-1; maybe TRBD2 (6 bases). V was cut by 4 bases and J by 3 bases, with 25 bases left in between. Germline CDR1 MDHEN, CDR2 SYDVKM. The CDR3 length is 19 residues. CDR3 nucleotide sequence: TGTGCCAGCAGTTCCCCACCAGCTCCAACATGGACTATCTACAATGAGCAGTTCTTC. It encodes CASSSPPAPTWTIYNEQFF.

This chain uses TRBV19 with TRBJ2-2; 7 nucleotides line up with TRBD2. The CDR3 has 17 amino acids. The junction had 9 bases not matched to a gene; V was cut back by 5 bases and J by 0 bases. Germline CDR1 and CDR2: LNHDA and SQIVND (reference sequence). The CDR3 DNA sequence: TGTGCCAGTAGTCCGAGGCTAGCGGCAACGAACACCGGGGAGCTGTTTTTT. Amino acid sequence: CASSPRLAATNTGELFF.

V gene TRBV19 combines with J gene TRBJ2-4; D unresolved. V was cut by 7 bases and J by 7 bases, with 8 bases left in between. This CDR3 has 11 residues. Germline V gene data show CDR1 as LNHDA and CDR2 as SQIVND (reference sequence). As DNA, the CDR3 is TGTGCCAGTATAGTGGCCAACATTCAGTACTTC. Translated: CASIVANIQYF.

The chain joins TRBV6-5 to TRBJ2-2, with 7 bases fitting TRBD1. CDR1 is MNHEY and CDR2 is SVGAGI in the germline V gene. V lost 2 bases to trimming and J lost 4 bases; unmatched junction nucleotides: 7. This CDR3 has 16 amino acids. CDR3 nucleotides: TGTGCCAGCAGTTACGGGGCAGGGGGTCGCACCGGGGAGCTGTTTTTT. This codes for CASSYGAGGRTGELFF.

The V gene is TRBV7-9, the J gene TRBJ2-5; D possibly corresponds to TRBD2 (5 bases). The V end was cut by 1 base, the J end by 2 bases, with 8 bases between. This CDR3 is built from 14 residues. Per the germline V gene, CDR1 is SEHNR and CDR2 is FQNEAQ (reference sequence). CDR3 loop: CASSLVATQETQYF. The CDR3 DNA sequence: TGTGCCAGCAGCTTAGTAGCGACTCAAGAGACCCAGTACTTC.

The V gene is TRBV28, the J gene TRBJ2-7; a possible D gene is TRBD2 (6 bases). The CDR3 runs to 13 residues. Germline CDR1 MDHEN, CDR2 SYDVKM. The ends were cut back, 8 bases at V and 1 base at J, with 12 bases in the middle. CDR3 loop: CASVHGRSYEQYF. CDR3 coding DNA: TGTGCCAGCGTCCACGGGAGATCCTACGAGCAGTACTTC.

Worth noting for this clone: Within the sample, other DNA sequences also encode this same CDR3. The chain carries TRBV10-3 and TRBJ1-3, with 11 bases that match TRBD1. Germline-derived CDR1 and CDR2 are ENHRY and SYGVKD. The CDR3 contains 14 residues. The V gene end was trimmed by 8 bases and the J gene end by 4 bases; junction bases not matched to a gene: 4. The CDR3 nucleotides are TGTGCCATCGGACAGGGGGCGGACGGAAACACCATATATTTT. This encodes CAIGQGADGNTIYF.

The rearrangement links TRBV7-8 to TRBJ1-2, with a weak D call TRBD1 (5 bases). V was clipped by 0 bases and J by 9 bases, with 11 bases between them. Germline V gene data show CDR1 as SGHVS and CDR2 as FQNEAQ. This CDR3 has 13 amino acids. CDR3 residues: CASSLAGWGRYTF. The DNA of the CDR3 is TGTGCCAGCAGCTTAGCCGGGTGGGGACGCTACACCTTC.

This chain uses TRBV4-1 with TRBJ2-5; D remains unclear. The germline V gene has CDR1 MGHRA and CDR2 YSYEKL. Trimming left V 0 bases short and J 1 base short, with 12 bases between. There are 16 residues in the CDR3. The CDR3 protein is CASSQDLLGVQETQYF. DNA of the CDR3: TGCGCCAGCAGCCAAGATCTGTTGGGCGTCCAAGAGACCCAGTACTTC.

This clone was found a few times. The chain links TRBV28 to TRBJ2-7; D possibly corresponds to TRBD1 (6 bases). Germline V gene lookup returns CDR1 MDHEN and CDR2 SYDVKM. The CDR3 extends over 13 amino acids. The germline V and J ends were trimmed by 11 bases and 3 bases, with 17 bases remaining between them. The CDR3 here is CASNAEDSYEQYF. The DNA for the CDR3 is TGTGCCTCCAACGCGGAGGACAGCTACGAGCAGTACTTC.

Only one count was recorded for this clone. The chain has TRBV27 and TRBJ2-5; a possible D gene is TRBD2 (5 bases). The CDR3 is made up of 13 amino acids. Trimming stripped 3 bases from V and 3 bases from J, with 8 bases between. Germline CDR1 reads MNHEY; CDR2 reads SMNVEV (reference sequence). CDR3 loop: CASSFEGEETQYF. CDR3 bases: TGTGCCAGCAGTTTCGAGGGAGAAGAGACCCAGTACTTC.

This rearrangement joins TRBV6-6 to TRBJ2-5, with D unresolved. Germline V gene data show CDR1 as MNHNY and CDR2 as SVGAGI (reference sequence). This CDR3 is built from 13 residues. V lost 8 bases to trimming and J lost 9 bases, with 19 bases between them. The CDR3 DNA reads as TGTGCCAGCGCCTCTGCGGCCCTTTGGGCCCAGTACTTC. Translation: CASASAALWAQYF.

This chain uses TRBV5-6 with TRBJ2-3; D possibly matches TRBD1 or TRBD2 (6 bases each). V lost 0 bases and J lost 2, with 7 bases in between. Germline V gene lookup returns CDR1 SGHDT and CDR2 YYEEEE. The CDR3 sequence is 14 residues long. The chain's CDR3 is CASSLAGATDTQYF. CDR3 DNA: TGTGCCAGCAGCTTGGCGGGGGCCACAGATACGCAGTATTTT.

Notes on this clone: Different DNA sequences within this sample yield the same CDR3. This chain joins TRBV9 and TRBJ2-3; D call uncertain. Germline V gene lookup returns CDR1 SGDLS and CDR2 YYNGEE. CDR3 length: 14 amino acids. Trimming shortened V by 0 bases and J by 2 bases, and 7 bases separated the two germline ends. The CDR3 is CASSVVGNTDTQYF. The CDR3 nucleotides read TGTGCCAGCAGCGTAGTAGGTAACACAGATACGCAGTATTTT.

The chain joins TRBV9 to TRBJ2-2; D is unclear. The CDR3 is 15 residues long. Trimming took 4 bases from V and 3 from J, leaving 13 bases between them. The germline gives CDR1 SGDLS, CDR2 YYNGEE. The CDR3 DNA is TGTGCCAGCAGCATCGGACGGTCGGACACCGGGGAGCTGTTTTTT. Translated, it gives CASSIGRSDTGELFF.

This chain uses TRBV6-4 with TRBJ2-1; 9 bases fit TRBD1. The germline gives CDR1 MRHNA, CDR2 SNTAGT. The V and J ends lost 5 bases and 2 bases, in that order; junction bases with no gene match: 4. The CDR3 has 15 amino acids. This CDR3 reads CASSLTGGTYNEQFF. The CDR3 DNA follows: TGTGCCAGCAGTTTAACAGGGGGCACCTACAATGAGCAGTTCTTC.

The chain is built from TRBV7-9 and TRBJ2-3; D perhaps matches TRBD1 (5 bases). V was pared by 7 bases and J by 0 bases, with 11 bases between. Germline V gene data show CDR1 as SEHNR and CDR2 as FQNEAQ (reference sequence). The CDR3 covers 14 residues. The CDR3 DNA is TGTGCCAGCACAAGACAGCCTAGCACAGATACGCAGTATTTT. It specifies CASTRQPSTDTQYF.

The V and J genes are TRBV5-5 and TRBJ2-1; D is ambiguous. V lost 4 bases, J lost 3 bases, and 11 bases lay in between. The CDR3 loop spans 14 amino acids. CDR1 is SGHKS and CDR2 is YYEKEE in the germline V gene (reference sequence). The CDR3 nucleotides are TGTGCCAGCAGCCCGTATCCAGGCTACAATGAGCAGTTCTTC. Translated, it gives CASSPYPGYNEQFF.

CDR3 residues: CASSFLNEQFF. The CDR3 nucleotides read TGTGCCAGCAGTTTCCTTAATGAGCAGTTCTTC. The rearrangement links TRBV6-5 to TRBJ2-1; unclear D gene. The CDR3 length is 11 residues. The ends were cut back, 4 bases at V and 7 bases at J, with 5 bases in the middle. CDR1 MNHEY and CDR2 SVGAGI come from the germline V gene.

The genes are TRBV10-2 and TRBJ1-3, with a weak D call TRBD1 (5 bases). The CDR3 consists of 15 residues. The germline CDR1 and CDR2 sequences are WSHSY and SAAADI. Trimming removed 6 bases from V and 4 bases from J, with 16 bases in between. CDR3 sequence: CASSGTFSYGNTIYF. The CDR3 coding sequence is TGCGCCAGCAGCGGGACTTTCAGCTACGGAAACACCATATATTTT.

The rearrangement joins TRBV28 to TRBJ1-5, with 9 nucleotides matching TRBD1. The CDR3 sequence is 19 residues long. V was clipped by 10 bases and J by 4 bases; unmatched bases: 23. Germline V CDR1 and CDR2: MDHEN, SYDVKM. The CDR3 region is CATSSPPGQGALRNQPQHF. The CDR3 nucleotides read TGTGCCACCTCCTCCCCCCCGGGACAGGGAGCCCTTAGGAATCAGCCCCAGCATTTT. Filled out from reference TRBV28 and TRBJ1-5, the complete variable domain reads DVKVTQSSRYLVKRTGEKVFLECVQDMDHENMFWYRQDPGLGLRLIYFSYDVKMKEKGDIPEGYSVSREKKERFSLILESASTNQTSMYLCATSSPPGQGALRNQPQHFGDGTRLSIL.

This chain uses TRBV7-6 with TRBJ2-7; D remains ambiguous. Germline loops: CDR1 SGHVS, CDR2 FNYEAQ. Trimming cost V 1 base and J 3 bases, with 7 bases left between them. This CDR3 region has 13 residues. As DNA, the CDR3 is TGTGCCAGCAGCTTAGGAGAGAACTACGAGCAGTACTTC. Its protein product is CASSLGENYEQYF.

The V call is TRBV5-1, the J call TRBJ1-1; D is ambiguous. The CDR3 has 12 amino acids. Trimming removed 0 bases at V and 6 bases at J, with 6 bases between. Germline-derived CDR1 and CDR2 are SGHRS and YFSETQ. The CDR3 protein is CASSLDLAEAFF. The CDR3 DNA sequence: TGCGCCAGCAGCTTGGATCTGGCTGAAGCTTTCTTT. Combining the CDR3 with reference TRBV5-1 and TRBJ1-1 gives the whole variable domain KAGVTQTPRYLIKTRGQQVTLSCSPISGHRSVSWYQQTPGQGLQFLFEYFSETQRNKGNFPGRFSGRQFSNSRSEMNVSTLELGDSALYLCASSLDLAEAFFGQGTRLTVV.

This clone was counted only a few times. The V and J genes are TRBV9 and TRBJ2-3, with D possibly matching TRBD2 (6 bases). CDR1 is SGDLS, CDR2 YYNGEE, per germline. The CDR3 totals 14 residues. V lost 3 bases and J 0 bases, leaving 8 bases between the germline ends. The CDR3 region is CASSAGTSTDTQYF. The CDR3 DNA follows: TGTGCCAGCAGCGCCGGGACTAGCACAGATACGCAGTATTTT.

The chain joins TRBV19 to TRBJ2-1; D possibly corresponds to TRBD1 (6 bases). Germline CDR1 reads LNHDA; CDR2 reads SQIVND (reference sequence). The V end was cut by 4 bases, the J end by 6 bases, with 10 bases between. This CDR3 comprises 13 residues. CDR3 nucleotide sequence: TGTGCCAGTAGTAGGGGGCGGATCAATGAGCAGTTCTTC. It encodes CASSRGRINEQFF.